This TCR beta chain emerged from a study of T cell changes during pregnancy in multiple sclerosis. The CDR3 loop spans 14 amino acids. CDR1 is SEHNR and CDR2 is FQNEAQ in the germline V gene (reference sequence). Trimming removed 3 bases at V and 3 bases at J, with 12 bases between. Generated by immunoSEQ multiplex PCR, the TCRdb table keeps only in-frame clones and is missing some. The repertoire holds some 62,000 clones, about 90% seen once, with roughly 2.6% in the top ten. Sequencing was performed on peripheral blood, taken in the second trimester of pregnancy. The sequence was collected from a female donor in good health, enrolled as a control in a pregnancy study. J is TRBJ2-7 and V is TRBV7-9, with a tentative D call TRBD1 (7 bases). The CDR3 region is CASSLFQGGYEQYF. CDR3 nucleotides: TGTGCCAGCAGCTTGTTCCAGGGGGGCTACGAGCAGTACTTC.